A single sample gave rise to the 4 T cell receptor beta chains below, sequenced in a study of cytomegalovirus exposure and HLA in healthy donors. Produced via immunoSEQ multiplex PCR; TCRdb's table is partial and in-frame only. The sample carries about 83,000 clones, around 96% recorded once. The sample comprised PBMCs. These receptors originate from a woman under 30 in good health and CMV-seronegative.

The chain combines TRBV7-9 with TRBJ1-2; 9 nucleotides match TRBD1. The V segment lost 1 base and the J segment 8 bases; nucleotides outside the gene matches: 11. Germline CDR1 reads SEHNR; CDR2 reads FQNEAQ (reference sequence). CDR3 length: 16 amino acids. CDR3 region: CASSLEPRTGGVGYTF. Written as DNA, the CDR3 is TGTGCCAGCAGCTTAGAACCGCGCACAGGGGGCGTGGGCTACACCTTC.

The chain carries TRBV6-5 and TRBJ1-2, with 8 bases matching TRBD1. Germline V gene sequence: CDR1 MNHEY, CDR2 SVGAGI. The CDR3 length is 13 residues. The J segment lost 6 bases and the V segment lost 6 bases, leaving 6 bases of the junction unmatched. The CDR3: CASRDRGLHGYTF. The CDR3 nucleotides are TGTGCCAGCAGAGACAGGGGACTCCATGGCTACACCTTC.

The chain carries TRBV10-1 and TRBJ1-5; D gene uncertain. V gave up 3 bases and J gave up 4 bases, with 4 bases separating them. The CDR3 contains 12 residues. Germline values: CDR1 WNHNN, CDR2 SYGVQD (reference sequence). In DNA, the CDR3 is TGCGCCAGCAGTGACAGAAATCAGCCCCAGCATTTT. Protein product: CASSDRNQPQHF.

The rearrangement uses TRBV19 and TRBJ2-1; 7 nucleotides line up with TRBD2. V lost 6 bases and J lost 5; bases outside the gene matches: 19. Germline values: CDR1 LNHDA, CDR2 SQIVND (reference sequence). The CDR3 is made up of 18 amino acids. CDR3 nucleotide sequence: TGTGCCAGTAGCCTCCCGGCCCGGACGGGGGGTTGGAACAATGAGCAGTTCTTC. Amino acids: CASSLPARTGGWNNEQFF.